These T cell receptor beta chains were read from a single sample in a study of cytomegalovirus exposure and HLA in healthy donors. Assay used: immunoSEQ multiplex PCR; TCRdb lists only in-frame clones, some missing. Among over 110,000 clones listed, about 80% were seen once. The material sequenced was PBMCs. The receptors were gathered from a male donor in good health and CMV-seropositive. CDR3s include the opening cysteine and the closing phenylalanine or tryptophan. Fields, in order: V gene, clone size, J gene, D gene, CDR3 protein, CDR3 DNA. A D gene is named only where the DNA matches it firmly. Size is stated for part of the rows, as once, few or many counts, or as a class when the clone is expanded.

V: TRBV9; size: -; J: TRBJ2-1; D: TRBD2; CDR3: CASSLPLGGGYNEQFF; DNA: TGTGCCAGCAGCCTCCCCCTGGGCGGGGGTTACAATGAGCAGTTCTTC
V: TRBV5-1; size: -; J: TRBJ2-3; D: -; CDR3: CASSSGLLTDTQYF; DNA: TGCGCCAGCAGCTCTGGACTATTAACAGATACGCAGTATTTT
V: TRBV27; size: -; J: TRBJ2-5; D: -; CDR3: CASSLSGEGGRTQYF; DNA: TGTGCCAGCAGTTTATCTGGGGAGGGGGGGCGGACCCAGTACTTC
V: TRBV9; size: -; J: TRBJ2-7; D: -; CDR3: CASSGKDSVGEQYF; DNA: TGTGCCAGCAGCGGGAAGGACTCCGTGGGCGAGCAGTACTTC
V: TRBV7-9; size: -; J: TRBJ2-5; D: -; CDR3: CASSPGETQYF; DNA: TGTGCCAGCAGCCCCGGAGAGACCCAGTACTTC
V: TRBV30; size: -; J: TRBJ1-2; D: -; CDR3: CAWSVQYGYTF; DNA: TGTGCCTGGAGTGTACAGTATGGCTACACCTTC
V: TRBV19; size: once; J: TRBJ2-1; D: -; CDR3: CASSSFHGDYNEQFF; DNA: TGTGCCAGTAGTAGTTTTCACGGGGACTACAATGAGCAGTTCTTC
V: TRBV6-6; size: few; J: TRBJ1-1; D: -; CDR3: CASSYGGELNTEAFF; DNA: TGTGCCAGCAGTTACGGCGGGGAGTTGAACACTGAAGCTTTCTTT
V: TRBV28; size: -; J: TRBJ2-3; D: -; CDR3: CASSFRVGDTQYF; DNA: TGTGCCAGCAGTTTTCGGGTGGGTGATACGCAGTATTTT
V: TRBV7-3; size: once; J: TRBJ1-1; D: TRBD1; CDR3: CASSPETTGGWGTEAFF; DNA: TGTGCCAGCAGCCCCGAGACTACAGGGGGCTGGGGGACTGAAGCTTTCTTT
V: TRBV11-2; size: -; J: TRBJ1-5; D: -; CDR3: CASSLSGSNQPQHF; DNA: TGTGCCAGCAGCTTATCAGGGAGCAATCAGCCCCAGCATTTT
V: TRBV6-5; size: once; J: TRBJ1-6; D: TRBD1; CDR3: CASSYSGQGSSPLHF; DNA: TGTGCCAGCAGTTACTCGGGACAGGGCAGTTCACCCCTCCACTTT
V: TRBV28; size: few; J: TRBJ2-1; D: -; CDR3: CASSLSSYNEQFF; DNA: TGTGCCAGCAGTCTCAGCTCCTACAATGAGCAGTTCTTC
V: TRBV5-5; size: -; J: TRBJ2-1; D: -; CDR3: CASSSIMDFRQQFF; DNA: TGTGCCAGCAGTTCGATCATGGACTTCCGACAGCAGTTCTTC
V: TRBV25-1; size: -; J: TRBJ1-4; D: -; CDR3: CASGPGQPNEKLFF; DNA: TGTGCCAGCGGTCCGGGTCAGCCTAATGAAAAACTGTTTTTT
V: TRBV5-1; size: -; J: TRBJ2-2; D: -; CDR3: CASGGGPHTGELFF; DNA: TGCGCCAGCGGCGGGGGCCCACACACCGGGGAGCTGTTTTTT
V: TRBV4-2; size: -; J: TRBJ2-7; D: TRBD2; CDR3: CASSQEYSGGSYERYF; DNA: TGTGCCAGCAGCCAAGAATATAGCGGGGGCTCCTACGAGCGGTACTTC
V: TRBV25-1; size: -; J: TRBJ1-2; D: TRBD1; CDR3: CASGPLGQGYGYTF; DNA: TGTGCCAGCGGTCCTCTGGGACAGGGCTATGGCTACACCTTC
V: TRBV5-5; size: -; J: TRBJ2-5; D: -; CDR3: CASTPGVRETQYF; DNA: TGTGCCAGCACCCCGGGGGTGAGGGAGACCCAGTACTTC
V: TRBV5-3; size: few; J: TRBJ1-2; D: TRBD1; CDR3: CARRATGITNYGYTF; DNA: TGTGCCAGAAGGGCGACAGGGATTACTAACTATGGCTACACCTTC
V: TRBV18; size: -; J: TRBJ1-5; D: TRBD1; CDR3: CASSPSGQGLSNQPQHF; DNA: TGTGCCAGCTCACCGTCGGGACAGGGCCTGTCCAATCAGCCCCAGCATTTT
V: TRBV2; size: -; J: TRBJ1-4; D: -; CDR3: CASSVISGSEKLFF; DNA: TGTGCCAGCAGTGTAATCTCGGGGTCCGAAAAACTGTTTTTT
V: TRBV6-4; size: -; J: TRBJ1-1; D: -; CDR3: CASSTGMNTEAFF; DNA: TGTGCCAGCAGCACAGGAATGAACACTGAAGCTTTCTTT
V: TRBV7-3; size: -; J: TRBJ1-2; D: -; CDR3: CASSPGWGEGYTF; DNA: TGTGCCAGCAGCCCGGGGTGGGGGGAAGGCTACACCTTC
V: TRBV19; size: -; J: TRBJ1-2; D: TRBD1; CDR3: CASTPGTGGASDYGYTF; DNA: TGTGCCAGTACCCCAGGGACAGGGGGCGCGTCGGACTATGGCTACACCTTC
V: TRBV4-2; size: -; J: TRBJ1-4; D: -; CDR3: CASSQAGPREGEKLFF; DNA: TGTGCCAGCAGCCAAGCAGGTCCCAGGGAGGGGGAAAAACTGTTTTTT